The rows below give T cell receptor beta chains drawn from one sample of a study of response to subunit inactivated influenza vaccine. TCRdb re-called the RT-PCR reads with MiXCR, one entry per CDR3 protein. Of approximately 680,000 distinct CDR3 sequences listed, 15% to 17% were seen once; the top ten hold roughly 11%. The input for sequencing was PBMCs from blood, taken 12 days after vaccination. Every receptor here comes from a middle-aged man who received an inactivated influenza vaccine. CDR3s include the opening cysteine and the closing phenylalanine or tryptophan. Fields, in order: V gene, D gene, J gene, CDR3 length, clone size, CDR3 DNA, CDR3 protein. The D gene is left open where the match is weak. Size is stated for part of the rows, as once, few or many counts, or as a class when the clone is expanded.

TRBV15	NA	TRBJ2-2	14	NA	TGTGCCACCAGCAGAGATCACAGGACCGGGGAGCTGTTTTTT	CATSRDHRTGELFF
TRBV29-1	TRBD2	TRBJ2-3	16	NA	TGCAGCGTTGAAGGACTAGCGGATACTAGCACAGATACGCAGTATTTT	CSVEGLADTSTDTQYF
TRBV5-1	TRBD1	TRBJ2-2	19	few	TGCGCCAGCAGCTTGCTGTGGGGACAGGCGACGAAGAACACCGGGGAGCTGTTTTTT	CASSLLWGQATKNTGELFF
TRBV7-6	TRBD2	TRBJ2-5	14	once	TGTGCCAGCAGCTTAGACACTAGCGGGGAGACCCAGTACTTC	CASSLDTSGETQYF
TRBV2	NA	TRBJ2-3	14	few	TGTGCCAGCAGTGGAGAGGGGGGGGCTAGCACGCAGTATTTT	CASSGEGGASTQYF
TRBV12-3/TRBV12-4	NA	TRBJ1-4	14	few	TGTGCCAGCAGATCCGGAGGGATTAATGAAAAACTGTTTTTT	CASRSGGINEKLFF
TRBV12-3/TRBV12-4	NA	TRBJ1-3	14	many	TGTGCCAGCAGCCCCAGGGACGGCGGAAACACCATATATTTT	CASSPRDGGNTIYF
TRBV15	NA	TRBJ2-2	15	few	TGTGCCACCAGCAGCGGGACACCGAACACCGGGGAGCTGTTTTTT	CATSSGTPNTGELFF
TRBV19	TRBD2	TRBJ2-1	17	NA	TGTGCCAGTAGTATATCGACTAGCGGGCCCCTTTGGGATGAGCAGTTCTTC	CASSISTSGPLWDEQFF
TRBV7-2	NA	TRBJ2-7	15	few	TGTGCCAGCAGCTTAGCAGGTCGGATCACCTACGAGCAGTACTTC	CASSLAGRITYEQYF
TRBV24-1	NA	TRBJ2-4	14	few	TGTGCCACCAGTGATACCGGGACCTCAAACATTCAGTACTTC	CATSDTGTSNIQYF
TRBV20-1	NA	TRBJ2-7	14	NA	TGCAGTGCACCTGGACTCCGAGTCTCCTACGAGCAGTACTTC	CSAPGLRVSYEQYF
TRBV5-5	NA	TRBJ1-2	16	NA	TGTGCCAGCAGCTTGGATCCCCAGCCTGGGGCCTATGGCTACACCTTC	CASSLDPQPGAYGYTF
TRBV19	NA	TRBJ2-7	12	NA	TGTGCCAGTAGCCCGGGATTGTGGGGGCAGTACTTC	CASSPGLWGQYF
TRBV21-1	NA	TRBJ2-5	15	few	TGTGCCAGCAGCAAAGTCCCGAACTGCGGGGAGACCCAGTACTTC	CASSKVPNCGETQYF
TRBV6-1	TRBD2	TRBJ2-5	13	NA	TGTGCCAGCTCCCGGGGGGGATTGAAGACCCAGTACTTC	CASSRGGLKTQYF
TRBV7-8	NA	TRBJ1-1	15	NA	TGTGCCAGCAGACTACGTGGTCCAGGGTACACTGAAGCTTTCTTT	CASRLRGPGYTEAFF
TRBV7-3	TRBD2	TRBJ2-5	16	NA	TGTGCCAGCAGCGTCCGCGGCGGGAGTCTGCAAGAGACCCAGTACTTC	CASSVRGGSLQETQYF
TRBV12-3/TRBV12-4	NA	TRBJ2-1	14	many	TGTGCCAGCAGTCACGCTGCAGCTATCGGTGAGCAGTTCTTC	CASSHAAAIGEQFF
TRBV20-1	NA	TRBJ2-4	14	NA	TGCAGTGCTAGAGATTGGTTTGAGGGGAACATTCAGTACTTC	CSARDWFEGNIQYF
TRBV7-6	NA	TRBJ2-3	14	NA	TGTGCCAGCAGCCCCAGGGGGGCGAGAGATACGCAGTATTTT	CASSPRGARDTQYF
TRBV5-1	NA	TRBJ2-1	15	many	TGCGCCAGCAGCTTGGTTGACTCCTCCTACAATGAGCAGTTCTTC	CASSLVDSSYNEQFF
TRBV20-1	TRBD2	TRBJ2-7	13	few	TGCAGTGCCGTGCGGGGGGCCTCCTACGAGCAGTACTTC	CSAVRGASYEQYF
TRBV12-3/TRBV12-4	NA	TRBJ1-6	12	few	TGTGCCAGCAAGGGGGTACATTCACCCCTCCACTTT	CASKGVHSPLHF
TRBV4-3	NA	TRBJ2-7	15	NA	TGCGCCAGCAGCCAAGAGACAGGCCGGACCTACGAGCAGTACTTC	CASSQETGRTYEQYF
TRBV3-1	TRBD1	TRBJ2-5	16	NA	TGTGCCAGCAGCCGTAGGACAGGCGTCTCCCCGGCGGCCCAGTACTTC	CASSRRTGVSPAAQYF
TRBV11-2	TRBD2	TRBJ2-5	16	NA	TGTGCCAGCAGCTTAGTAGCGGGGGGGCGTGTAGAGACCCAGTACTTC	CASSLVAGGRVETQYF
TRBV11-2	NA	TRBJ2-3	16	NA	TGTGCCAGCAGCTTAGAGAGAAGAGGGTTTCCAGATACGCAGTATTTT	CASSLERRGFPDTQYF
TRBV29-1	NA	TRBJ1-1	13	NA	TGCAGCGTTGGGGGGGGTTGGGGGACTGAAGTTTTCTTT	CSVGGGWGTEVFF
TRBV7-9	NA	TRBJ2-1	15	NA	TGTGCCAGCAGCAAAGAGGGCAGGATTTACAATGAGCAGTTCTTC	CASSKEGRIYNEQFF
TRBV29-1	TRBD1	TRBJ1-2	13	few	TGCAGCGCCAGGACAGGGGATAACTATGGCTACACCTTC	CSARTGDNYGYTF
TRBV12-3/TRBV12-4	NA	TRBJ2-2	12	NA	TGTGCCAGCAGTTTGGGCTACAGGGAGCTGTTTTTT	CASSLGYRELFF
TRBV5-8	TRBD1	TRBJ1-3	16	NA	TGTGCCAGCAGCACCGGGACAGGGCACTCTGGAAACACCATATATTTT	CASSTGTGHSGNTIYF
TRBV12-3/TRBV12-4	NA	TRBJ2-5	12	few	TGTGCCAGCAGCCACCACGGCGAGACCCAGTACTTC	CASSHHGETQYF
TRBV11-2	NA	TRBJ2-2	18	few	TGTGCCAGCAGCTTAGTGAGGTTGGGGGGAACGAACACCGGGGAGCTGTTTTTT	CASSLVRLGGTNTGELFF
TRBV9	NA	TRBJ2-2	14	NA	TGTGCCAGCAGCGTTTCAGAGAACAGAGGGGAGCTGTTTTTT	CASSVSENRGELFF
TRBV6-5	NA	TRBJ2-5	15	few	TGTGCCAGCAGTTACTCTTCGACGGGGCAAGAGACCCAGTACTTC	CASSYSSTGQETQYF
TRBV12-3/TRBV12-4	NA	TRBJ1-1	13	once	TGTGCCGGCTTTCAGGGAGGACGCACTGAAGCTTTCTTT	CAGFQGGRTEAFF
TRBV7-7	NA	TRBJ2-7	17	NA	TGTGCTAGCAGTACGGCAAACGCCCGCGGCCAATCCTACGAGCAGTACTTC	CASSTANARGQSYEQYF
TRBV6-2/TRBV6-3	NA	TRBJ1-3	15	NA	TGTGCCAGCAGTTATTCGGCAGACTCTGGAAACACCATATATTTT	CASSYSADSGNTIYF
TRBV10-3	NA	TRBJ1-6	16	many	TGTGCCATCGCCCCATCCTCCGGGACTGAGAATTCACCCCTCCACTTT	CAIAPSSGTENSPLHF
TRBV7-8	TRBD2	TRBJ2-1	14	many	TGTGCCAGCAGCCAGAAGCGGGAGTCCTATGAGCAGTTCTTC	CASSQKRESYEQFF
TRBV7-2	TRBD1	TRBJ2-3	15	NA	TGTGCCAGCAGAAGGTGGACAGGGAGCACAGATACGCAGTATTTT	CASRRWTGSTDTQYF
TRBV7-9	NA	TRBJ2-1	15	few	TGTGCCAGCAGCCTCCTGGGGGTCTCCTACAATGAGCAGTTCTTC	CASSLLGVSYNEQFF
TRBV6-1	NA	TRBJ2-3	15	NA	TGTGCCAGCAGCGTCGCCGCGGGGCGCACAGATACGCAGTATTTT	CASSVAAGRTDTQYF
TRBV29-1	NA	TRBJ1-2	12	once	TGCAGCGTTGGAGTAGGGGAGGTAGGCTACACCTTC	CSVGVGEVGYTF
TRBV29-1	NA	TRBJ2-3	16	NA	TGCAGCGTTGAATTGGGGGACTCTAGCCGGGCAGATACGCAGTATTTT	CSVELGDSSRADTQYF